These 7 T cell receptor beta chains came from one sample sequenced in a study of naive and memory T cell subsets. An equimolar mix of two oligonucleotides served as the beta constant-region primer for TRBC1 and TRBC2. TCRdb re-called the UMI-ligation and nested PCR reads through MiXCR, storing one row per CDR3 protein. This table holds 130,000 to 150,000 distinct CDR3 sequences, approximately 15% found once. The sequenced material came from naive CD4+ T cells from blood. These receptors originate from a human donor in good health.

The chain carries TRBV30 and TRBJ1-2; TRBD1 might be the D (6 bases). CDR3 length equals 14 residues. Germline lookup yields CDR1 GTSNPN and CDR2 SVGIG (reference sequence). Trimming removed 1 base at V and 4 bases at J, with 13 bases between. The CDR3 DNA reads TGTGCCTGGAGTGCCGTCAGGGGAACCTATGGCTACACCTTC. Protein product: CAWSAVRGTYGYTF. Together with reference TRBV30 and TRBJ1-2, the CDR3 gives the full variable domain: SQTIHQWPATLVQPVGSPLSLECTVEGTSNPNLYWYRQAAGRGLQLLFYSVGIGQISSEVPQNLSASRPQDRQFILSSKKLLLSDSGFYLCAWSAVRGTYGYTFGSGTRLTVV.

In its sample, this clonotype was seen a few times. The V gene is TRBV5-6, the J gene TRBJ2-5, with D unresolved. This CDR3 contains 15 residues. V was cut by 2 bases and J by 2 bases, with 13 bases left in between. Germline assignment: CDR1 SGHDT and CDR2 YYEEEE. The CDR3 DNA sequence: TGTGCCAGCAGCTTCGGCCTAAAATGTCAAGAGACCCAGTACTTC. This translates into CASSFGLKCQETQYF. Filled out from reference TRBV5-6 and TRBJ2-5, the complete variable domain reads DAGVTQSPTHLIKTRGQQVTLRCSPKSGHDTVSWYQQALGQGPQFIFQYYEEEERQRGNFPDRFSGHQFPNYSSELNVNALLLGDSALYLCASSFGLKCQETQYFGPGTRLLVL.

The V call is TRBV6-6, the J call TRBJ1-5; 7 positions agree with TRBD1. Germline values: CDR1 MNHNY, CDR2 SVGAGI (reference sequence). The V segment lost 5 bases and the J segment 0 bases; nucleotides outside the gene matches: 13. The CDR3 length is 18 residues. The CDR3 sequence: CASSHRDSPVDSNQPQHF. The CDR3 DNA follows: TGTGCCAGCAGTCACAGGGACAGCCCCGTGGATAGCAATCAGCCCCAGCATTTT.

This clonotype was seen a handful of times. DNA of the CDR3: TGTGCCAGCAGTCCCGGGTTCATCCATCAAGAGACCCAGTACTTC. Protein product: CASSPGFIHQETQYF. The gene calls are TRBV25-1 and TRBJ2-5; D unresolved. CDR3 length: 15 amino acids. Trimming pared 5 bases from V and 2 bases from J, leaving 15 bases between. CDR1 and CDR2 from the germline V gene are MGHDK and SYGVNS.

The chain employs TRBV12-3 or TRBV12-4 and TRBJ2-1, with a weak D call TRBD2 (5 bases). Trimming took off 1 base at V and 3 bases at J, with 7 bases between the two ends. This CDR3 contains 14 residues. The CDR3 coding sequence is TGTGCCAGCAGTTTAGGGAGGATCTACAATGAGCAGTTCTTC. It translates to CASSLGRIYNEQFF.

The rearrangement uses TRBV14 and TRBJ2-2, with D uncertain. The germline V gene has CDR1 SGHDN and CDR2 FVKESK. Trimming stripped 4 bases from V and 6 bases from J, with 9 bases between. The CDR3 consists of 13 residues. CDR3 protein: CASSRQVSGELFF. The DNA for the CDR3 is TGTGCCAGCAGCCGGCAGGTCTCCGGGGAGCTGTTTTTT.

The J gene is TRBJ2-3, the V gene TRBV5-4, with TRBD2 as a possible D gene (5 bases). Germline V gene data show CDR1 as SGHNT and CDR2 as YYREEE (reference sequence). The germline V and J ends were trimmed by 4 bases and 5 bases, with 14 bases remaining between them. There are 14 residues in the CDR3. The CDR3 region is CASSPHLGVDTQYF. The DNA of the CDR3 is TGTGCCAGCAGCCCCCACCTGGGAGTAGATACGCAGTATTTT. The full variable domain, rest sourced from reference TRBV5-4 and TRBJ2-3, is ETGVTQSPTHLIKTRGQQVTLRCSSQSGHNTVSWYQQALGQGPQFIFQYYREEENGRGNFPPRFSGLQFPNYSSELNVNALELDDSALYLCASSPHLGVDTQYFGPGTRLTVL.